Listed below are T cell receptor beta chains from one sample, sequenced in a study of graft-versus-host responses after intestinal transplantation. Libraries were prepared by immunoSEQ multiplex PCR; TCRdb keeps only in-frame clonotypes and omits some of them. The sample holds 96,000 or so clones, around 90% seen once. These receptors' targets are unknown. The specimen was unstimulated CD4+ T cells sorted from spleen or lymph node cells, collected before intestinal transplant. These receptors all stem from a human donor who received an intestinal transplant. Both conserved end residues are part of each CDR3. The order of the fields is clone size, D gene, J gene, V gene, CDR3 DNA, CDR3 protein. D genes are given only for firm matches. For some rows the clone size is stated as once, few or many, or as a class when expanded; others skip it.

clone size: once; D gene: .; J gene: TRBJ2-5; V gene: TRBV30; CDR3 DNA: TGTGCCTGGAGTGTGAGCTTCCAAGAGACCCAGTACTTC; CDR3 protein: CAWSVSFQETQYF
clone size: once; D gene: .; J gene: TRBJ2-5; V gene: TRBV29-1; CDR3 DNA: TGCAGCGTTGATCAGGGGTTCGTCCAAGAGACCCAGTACTTC; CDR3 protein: CSVDQGFVQETQYF
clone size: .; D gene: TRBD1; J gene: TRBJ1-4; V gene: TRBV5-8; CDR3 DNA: TGTGCCAGCAACAAACAGGGGGCAACTAATGAAAAACTGTTTTTT; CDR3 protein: CASNKQGATNEKLFF
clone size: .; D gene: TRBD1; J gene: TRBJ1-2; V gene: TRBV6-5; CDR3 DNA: TGTGCCAGCAAAACAGGGGGGCATGGCTACACCTTC; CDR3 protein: CASKTGGHGYTF
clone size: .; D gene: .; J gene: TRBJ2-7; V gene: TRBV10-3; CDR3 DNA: TGTGCCATCAGTGAGGATGACAGGACTTCCTACGAGCAGTACTTC; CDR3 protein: CAISEDDRTSYEQYF
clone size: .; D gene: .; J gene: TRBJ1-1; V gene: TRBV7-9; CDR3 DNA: TGTGCCAGCAGCTTAGTTCGGGAAGCTTTCTTT; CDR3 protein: CASSLVREAFF
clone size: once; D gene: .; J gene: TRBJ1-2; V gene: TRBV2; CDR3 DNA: TGTGCCAGCAGTGAGCGCAGGTCCTATGGCTACACCTTC; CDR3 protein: CASSERRSYGYTF
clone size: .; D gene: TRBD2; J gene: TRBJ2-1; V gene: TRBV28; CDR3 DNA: TGTGCCAGCAGTCCCTGGACTAGCGGGACGCACAGCTATGAGCAGTTCTTC; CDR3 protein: CASSPWTSGTHSYEQFF
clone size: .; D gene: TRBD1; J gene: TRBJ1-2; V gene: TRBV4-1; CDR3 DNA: TGCGCCAGCAGCCAAGAGGGCGGACAGGCGAGTTATGGCTACACCTTC; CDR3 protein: CASSQEGGQASYGYTF
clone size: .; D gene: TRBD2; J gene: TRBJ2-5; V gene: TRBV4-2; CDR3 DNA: TGTGCCAGCAGCCAAGGCGAAATAAGCGGGAGGGCCGGGGAGACCCAGTACTTC; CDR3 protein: CASSQGEISGRAGETQYF
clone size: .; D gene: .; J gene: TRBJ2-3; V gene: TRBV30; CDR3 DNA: TGTGCCCGGACGGAGGGGGCCGCAGATACGCAGTATTTT; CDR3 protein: CARTEGAADTQYF
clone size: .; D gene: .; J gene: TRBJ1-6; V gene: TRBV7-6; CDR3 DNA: TGTGCCAGCAGCTTAGAACCCGGTACGGGTTCACCCCTCCACTTT; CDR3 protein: CASSLEPGTGSPLHF
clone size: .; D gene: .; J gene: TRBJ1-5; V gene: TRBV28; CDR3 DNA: TGTGCCAGCAACGACAGGCCCGGAGGTTATCAGCCCCAGCATTTT; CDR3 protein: CASNDRPGGYQPQHF
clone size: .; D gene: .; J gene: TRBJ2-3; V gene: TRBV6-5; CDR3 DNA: TGTGCCAGCAGTTATTACACAGGTCCTAGCACAGATACGCAGTATTTT; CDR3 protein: CASSYYTGPSTDTQYF
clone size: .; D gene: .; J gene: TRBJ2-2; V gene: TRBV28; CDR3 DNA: TGTGCCAGCCGGGAAGGAAACACCGGGGAGCTGTTTTTT; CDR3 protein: CASREGNTGELFF
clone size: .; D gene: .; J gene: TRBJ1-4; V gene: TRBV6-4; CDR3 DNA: TGTGCCAGCAGCCCTACGAGAGAGGGTGTCGTTGAAAAACTGTTTTTT; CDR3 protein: CASSPTREGVVEKLFF
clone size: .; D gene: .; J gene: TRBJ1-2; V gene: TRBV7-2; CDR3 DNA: TGTGCCAGCACCGGGGGGGGCTATGGCTACACCTTC; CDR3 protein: CASTGGGYGYTF
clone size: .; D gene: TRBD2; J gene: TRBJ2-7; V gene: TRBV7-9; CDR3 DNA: TGTGCCAGCAGCTTGGGGACTATGATGCTAGGCGAGCAGTACTTC; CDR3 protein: CASSLGTMMLGEQYF
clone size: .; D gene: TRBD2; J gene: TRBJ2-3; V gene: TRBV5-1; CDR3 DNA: TGCGCCAGCAAAACTAGCGGAATAACAGATACGCAGTATTTT; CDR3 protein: CASKTSGITDTQYF
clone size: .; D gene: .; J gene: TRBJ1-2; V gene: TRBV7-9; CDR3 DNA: TGTGCCAGCAGCCCTACAGAGTATGGCTACACCTTC; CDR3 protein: CASSPTEYGYTF
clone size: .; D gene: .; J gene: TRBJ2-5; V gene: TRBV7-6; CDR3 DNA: TGTGCCAGCAGCAGAATGGAACGGGAGTGGGAGACCCAGTACTTC; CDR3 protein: CASSRMEREWETQYF
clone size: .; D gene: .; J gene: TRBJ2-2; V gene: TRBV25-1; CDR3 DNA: TGTGCCAGCAGTGAGATGAGTTCCGGGGAGCTGTTTTTT; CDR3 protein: CASSEMSSGELFF
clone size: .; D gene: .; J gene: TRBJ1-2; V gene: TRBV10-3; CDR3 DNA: TGTGCCATCAGTCGCGACACGAACTATGGCTACACCTTC; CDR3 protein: CAISRDTNYGYTF
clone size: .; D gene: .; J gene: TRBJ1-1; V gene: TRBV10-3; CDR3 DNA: TGTGCCATCAGGGACAGACTCCTTTCTGAAGCTTTCTTT; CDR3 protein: CAIRDRLLSEAFF
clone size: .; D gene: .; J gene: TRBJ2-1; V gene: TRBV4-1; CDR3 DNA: TGCGCCAGCAGCCAAGATAAGGGACTTGTACCTAATGAGCAGTTCTTC; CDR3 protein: CASSQDKGLVPNEQFF
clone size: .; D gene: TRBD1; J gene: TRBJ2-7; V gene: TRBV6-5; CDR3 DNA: TGTGCCAGCAGCGTAGACAGGGCCCTTGGGTACGAGCAGTACTTC; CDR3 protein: CASSVDRALGYEQYF
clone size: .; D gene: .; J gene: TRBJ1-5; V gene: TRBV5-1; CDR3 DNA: TGCGCCAGCAGCTTGGCAGGGGGCAATCAGCCCCAGCATTTT; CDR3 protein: CASSLAGGNQPQHF
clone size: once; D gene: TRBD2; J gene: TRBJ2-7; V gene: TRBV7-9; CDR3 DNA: TGTGCCAGCGCCCCCCTCGCTACCGGGACTAGCGGACTGCGGGGGGAGCAGTACTTC; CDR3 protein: CASAPLATGTSGLRGEQYF
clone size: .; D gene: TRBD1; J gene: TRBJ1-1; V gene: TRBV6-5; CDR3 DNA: TGTGCCAGCAGTGGGACAGGCCTGAACACTGAAGCTTTCTTT; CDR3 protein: CASSGTGLNTEAFF
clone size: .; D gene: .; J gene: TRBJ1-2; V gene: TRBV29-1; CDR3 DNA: TGCAGCGTTGGAACCCACACGGGCTATGGCTACACCTTC; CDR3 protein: CSVGTHTGYGYTF
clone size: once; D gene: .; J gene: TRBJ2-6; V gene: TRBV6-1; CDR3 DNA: TGTGCCAGCAGTGAATTCTGGGCGACCGGGGCCAACGTCCTGACTTTC; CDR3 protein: CASSEFWATGANVLTF
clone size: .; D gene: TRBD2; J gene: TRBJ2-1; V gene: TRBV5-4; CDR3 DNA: TGTGCCAGCAGCTTGGGACTAGCGGGGTACAATGAGCAGTTCTTC; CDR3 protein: CASSLGLAGYNEQFF
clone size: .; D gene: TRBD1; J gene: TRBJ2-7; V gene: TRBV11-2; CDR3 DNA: TGTGCCAGCAGCTTAACCAGGGGGCAAGAGCAGTACTTC; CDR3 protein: CASSLTRGQEQYF
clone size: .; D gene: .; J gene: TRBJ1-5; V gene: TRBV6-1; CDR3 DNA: TGTGCCAGCAGTGAGGGGCGTTATAGCAATCAGCCCCAGCATTTT; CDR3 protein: CASSEGRYSNQPQHF
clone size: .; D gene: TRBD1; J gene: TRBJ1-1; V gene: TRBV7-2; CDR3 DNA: TGTGCCAGCAGCTCTCGGACAGGGCCTGAAGCTTTCTTT; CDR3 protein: CASSSRTGPEAFF
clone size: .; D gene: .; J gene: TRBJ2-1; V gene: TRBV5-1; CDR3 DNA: TGCGCCAGCAGCCCGTTCAGCGGAAGCTCCTACAATGAGCAGTTCTTC; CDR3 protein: CASSPFSGSSYNEQFF
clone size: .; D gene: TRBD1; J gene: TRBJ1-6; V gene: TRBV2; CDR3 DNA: TGTGCCAGCAGCGTCCAGGGGGACAATTCACCCCTCCACTTT; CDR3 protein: CASSVQGDNSPLHF
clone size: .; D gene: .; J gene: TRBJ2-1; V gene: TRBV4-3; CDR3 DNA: TGCGCCAGCAGCCAAGATCATAGGACTACCTACAATGAGCAGTTCTTC; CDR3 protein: CASSQDHRTTYNEQFF
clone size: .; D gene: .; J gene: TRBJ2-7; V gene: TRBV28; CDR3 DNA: TGTGCCAGCAGTCCGATCCAAGGCAGGGCCACCTACGAGCAGTACTTC; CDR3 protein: CASSPIQGRATYEQYF
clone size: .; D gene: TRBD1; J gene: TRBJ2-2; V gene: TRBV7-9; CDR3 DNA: TGTGCCAGCAGCTTACGCGGACAGGGGAGCACCGGGGAGCTGTTTTTT; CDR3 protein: CASSLRGQGSTGELFF
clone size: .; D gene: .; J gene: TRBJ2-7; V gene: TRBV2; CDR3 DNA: TGTGCCAGCAGCGATCCGGGGGAGCAGTACTTC; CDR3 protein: CASSDPGEQYF
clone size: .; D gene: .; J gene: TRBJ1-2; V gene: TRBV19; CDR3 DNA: TGTGCCAGTTCGAGGAGGGAAGGCTATGGCTACACCTTC; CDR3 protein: CASSRREGYGYTF
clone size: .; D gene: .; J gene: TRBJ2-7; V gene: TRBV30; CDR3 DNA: TGTGCCTGGAGCCCCACGGGAACCTACGAGCAGTACTTC; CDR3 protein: CAWSPTGTYEQYF
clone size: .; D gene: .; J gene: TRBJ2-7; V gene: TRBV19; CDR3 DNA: TGTGCCAGTATTCCATGCCCCCCTGTACAGGCCTACGAGCAGTACTTC; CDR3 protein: CASIPCPPVQAYEQYF
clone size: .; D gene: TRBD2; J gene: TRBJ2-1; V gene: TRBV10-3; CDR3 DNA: TGTGCCATCGGTAAGACTAGCGCATTGAGCTCCTACAATGAGCAGTTCTTC; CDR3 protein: CAIGKTSALSSYNEQFF
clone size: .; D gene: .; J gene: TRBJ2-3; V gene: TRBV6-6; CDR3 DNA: TGTGCCAGCAGTTGGGGGGCAGATACGCAGTATTTT; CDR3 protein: CASSWGADTQYF
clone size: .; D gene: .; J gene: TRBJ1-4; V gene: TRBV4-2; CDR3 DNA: TGTGCCAGCAGCCAGAATACGGTTATCGGGGAAAAACTGTTTTTT; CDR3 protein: CASSQNTVIGEKLFF
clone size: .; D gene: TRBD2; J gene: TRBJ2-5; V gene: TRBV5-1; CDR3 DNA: TGCGCCAGCAGCTTAGGGACTACCGAAGAGACCCAGTACTTC; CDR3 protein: CASSLGTTEETQYF
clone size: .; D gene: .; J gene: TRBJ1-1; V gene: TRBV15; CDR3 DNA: TGTGCCACCAGCAGAGATTACGGGTACACTGAAGCTTTCTTT; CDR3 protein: CATSRDYGYTEAFF
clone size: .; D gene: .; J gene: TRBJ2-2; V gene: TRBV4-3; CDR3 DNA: TGCGCCAGCAGCCAAGACAGCGGAGATAACACCGGGGAGCTGTTTTTT; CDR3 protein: CASSQDSGDNTGELFF
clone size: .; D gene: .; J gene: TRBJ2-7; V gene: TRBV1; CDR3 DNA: TGCACCAGCAGCCAATACTACGAGCAGTACTTC; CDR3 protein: CTSSQYYEQYF
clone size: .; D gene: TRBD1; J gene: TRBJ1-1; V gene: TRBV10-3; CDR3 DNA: TGTGCCATCAGTGGCCAGGGACAGGGGAACACTGAAGCTTTCTTT; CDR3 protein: CAISGQGQGNTEAFF
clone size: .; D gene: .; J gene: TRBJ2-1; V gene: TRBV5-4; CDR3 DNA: TGTGCCAGCAGCTTGATTGGGCCCCTCCATGAGCAGTTCTTC; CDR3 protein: CASSLIGPLHEQFF
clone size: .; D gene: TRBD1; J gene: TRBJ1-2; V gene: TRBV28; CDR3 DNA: TGTGCCAGCAGTAGCCGCAGGGGGCGCGAGTATGGCTACACCTTC; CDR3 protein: CASSSRRGREYGYTF
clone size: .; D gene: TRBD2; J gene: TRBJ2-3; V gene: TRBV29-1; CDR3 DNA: TGCACCTCTAGCGGGGGGCTTTACACAGATACGCAGTATTTT; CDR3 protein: CTSSGGLYTDTQYF
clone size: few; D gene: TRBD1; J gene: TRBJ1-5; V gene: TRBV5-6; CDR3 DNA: TGTGCCAGCAGCCCGGGTGGACAGGGAAGCAATCAGCCCCAGCATTTT; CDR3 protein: CASSPGGQGSNQPQHF